The clone carrying this T cell receptor beta chain appeared many times. The data stem from a study of CD8 T cells in ankylosing spondylitis. Using its own MiXCR run on the 5' RACE reads, TCRdb lists one record per CDR3 protein. The sample holds 200,000 to 300,000 distinct CDR3 sequences, about 10% seen once. The source of this sequence is a male donor with ankylosing spondylitis or in good health (not recorded which). The sequencing input was blood, either unsorted or a sorted T cell fraction (not recorded which).

The CDR3: CASSLGGQGYNEQFF. The CDR3 DNA is TGTGCCAGCAGCTTAGGCGGACAGGGGTACAATGAGCAGTTCTTC. The J gene is TRBJ2-1, the V gene TRBV7-6; TRBD1 matches 9 bases. Trimming at V came to 1 base and at J to 4 bases, leaving 2 bases not matched to a gene. CDR1 SGHVS and CDR2 FNYEAQ come from the germline V gene. The CDR3 runs to 15 residues.